This T cell receptor (beta chain) originates from a study of technical replicates of blood from a few donors. The CDR3 is 15 residues long. CDR1 is SGHRS and CDR2 is YFSETQ in the germline V gene. Trimming took off 0 bases at V and 1 base at J, with 10 bases between the two ends. The repertoire was sequenced with immunoSEQ multiplex PCR; TCRdb's copy has only in-frame clones and lacks some. The sample contains over 65,000 clones, approximately 95% of which appear only once. The material sequenced was T cells isolated from PBMCs. This sequence joins TRBV5-1 and TRBJ2-5, with TRBD1 as a possible D gene (5 bases). The receptor was derived from a human donor in good health. The CDR3 DNA is TGCGCCAGCAGCTTGGGTGGGGCCTCCCAAGAGACCCAGTACTTC. This sequence encodes CASSLGGASQETQYF.